The sequence of this T cell receptor beta chain was determined in a study of Graves' ophthalmopathy and Graves' hyperthyroidism. Study-wide findings and caveats: Blood also harbored most expanded thyroid clonotypes above 0.001 frequency.

This clonotype was seen at least ten times. What it recognizes is unknown. There are 12 residues in the CDR3. Trimming cost V 7 bases and J 3 bases; bases outside gene matches: 2. RNA transcripts were the source from which TCR beta CDR3 regions were amplified. The workflow started with a first-round RT-PCR run with HTBI primers and then moved on to a second-round multiplex PCR. TCRdb fed the multiplex PCR reads into MiXCR, producing one record per CDR3 protein. The repertoire has about 390,000 distinct CDR3 sequences, less than 20% of them found once; the top ten carry about 7%. Diagnostic conclusions were grounded in clinical symptoms, serum thyroxine, TRAb, thyroid ultrasound and orbital computed tomography.

Sequencing used peripheral blood. The chain is built from TRBV12-3 or TRBV12-4 and TRBJ1-1, with 7 bases aligning to TRBD1. This receptor was obtained from a woman aged 18-29 years with stable Graves' hyperthyroidism. The CDR3 protein is CASNTGDTEAFF. The CDR3 DNA is TGTGCCAGCAACACAGGGGACACTGAAGCTTTCTTT.